This T cell receptor (beta chain) originates from a study of cytomegalovirus exposure and HLA in healthy donors. The CDR3 sequence is 12 residues long. CDR1 and CDR2 from the germline V gene are MNHEY and SVGAGI. With 7 bases removed from V and 3 bases from J, the gap between germline ends came to 9 bases. This clone was counted between two and nine times. Use of 60 Vbeta and 13 Jbeta primers characterized the PCR. This table comes from immunoSEQ multiplex PCR, and its TCRdb copy is limited to in-frame clones, with some not included. Found here are 100,000 to 150,000 clones, approximately 70% of them singletons; the top ten hold about 1.5%.

What was sequenced was PBMCs. This TCR came from a man aged 18 to 35 in good health and CMV-seronegative. The rearrangement joins TRBV6-5 to TRBJ1-1; D unresolved. The CDR3 loop reads CASNGVDTEAFF. The CDR3 DNA follows: TGTGCCAGCAACGGGGTGGACACTGAAGCTTTCTTT.